This TCR beta chain was sequenced for a study of CD8+ T cells in alopecia areata. In the study overall: Dosing spanned 6 to 18 months on tofacitinib, then 6 months off drug.

cDNA serving as the sequencing template came from extracted, reverse transcribed RNA. The assay was immunoSEQ multiplex PCR, and TCRdb's table has in-frame clones only and misses some. There are roughly 150,000 clones in the sample; roughly 50% occur only once, and less than 20% lies in the top ten. This CDR3 spans 16 amino acids. The germline V gene has CDR1 SGHRS and CDR2 YFSETQ. The V segment lost 4 bases and the J segment 2 bases; nucleotides outside the gene matches: 8. Treatment noted: oral pan-JAK inhibitor, 5-10 mg twice daily. The investigators collected lesional scalp punch biopsies and peripheral blood from alopecia areata patients.

Specimen: CD8+ T cells sorted from blood, collected at week 4, from a patient treated with tofacitinib. V and J are TRBV5-1 and TRBJ2-5; 10 nucleotides agree with TRBD2. This receptor was obtained from a human donor with alopecia areata. CDR3 in DNA: TGCGCCAGCAGCGAGATAGCGGGAGGACTACAAGAGACCCAGTACTTC. Translated, it gives CASSEIAGGLQETQYF.